This T cell receptor beta chain was documented in a study of blood T cells in healthy people across ages (dated by TCRdb to about 2015). Notes on the research overall: In model experiments, roughly one uniquely barcoded TCR beta cDNA molecule per two T cells was captured by template switching. The study measured age-related changes in TCR beta repertoire diversity using deep sequencing normalized with unique cDNA molecular identifiers. The donors were split into four age groups: young (average 16 years), middle-aged (more than 35), aged (roughly 65) and long-lived (approximately 80). To avoid experimental bias, donors of different ages were spread randomly across the sequencing lanes. For two donors (one aged 18 to 29 and one aged 80 or older), the study analyzed two additional independent replicas of 1 million unique cDNA reads from the same blood draw.

The CDR3 has 15 amino acids, counting the end cysteine and phenylalanine. The read is trimmed to its CDR3 DNA, 45 bases read in frame from base 1. Cut back by 0 bases and 0 bases, the V and J ends lie 8 bases apart. The germline V gene (reference sequence) yields LGHDT for CDR1 and YNNKEL for CDR2. The method behind the library was 5' RACE. Sequencing used an Illumina HiSeq 2500. A second PCR of about 7 to 12 cycles was run with a J-beta primer mix and a sample-barcoded 5' primer. A unique molecular identifier was introduced onto each TCR beta cDNA molecule by a template-switch 5' adaptor carrying 12 random nucleotides. Each sample yielded at least 3 million CDR3-containing paired-end reads. First-strand cDNA synthesis was performed from all RNA using the Mint cDNA synthesis kit, with priming by a TRBC-specific oligonucleotide. Following uracil-DNA glycosylase treatment, all cDNA underwent a first 18-cycle PCR with the universal primers M1SS and BC2_uni_R. The paper's data handling went like this. Each sample was normalized by randomly selecting 1 million high-quality reads, each carrying a distinct molecular identifier. Reads with shared molecular identifiers were discarded instead of being binned into consensus sequences. CDR3 identification, clonotype clustering and error correction used MiTCR with a Q25 quality threshold and the strictest error-elimination algorithm. Lower-bound total TCR beta diversity was estimated with a nonparametric unseen species model using Euler transformation. The public reads were run again by TCRdb, first through fastp at Q25 and then through MiXCR, and only productive beta chains were kept. When rows share a CDR3 protein, they turn into one entry using the most common DNA and genes. TCRdb, rather than the study authors, made the V and J calls. Within this sample are 650,000 to 1,000,000 distinct CDR3 sequences, with under 40% of them counted one time only. The ten largest clones capture roughly 13% of the sample.

Study-wide conclusions, independent of this receptor: Conclusive comparison of naive and antigen-experienced compartments was prevented by the profiling of bulk unsorted PBMCs. Because donor CMV infection status was unknown, age-related changes in expanded clonotypes were potentially confounded. Compared with the aged group, the long-lived group had more naive CD4+ T cells, fewer expanded clones and increased TCR diversity, suggesting age selection. Estimates of total diversity from one million sequenced T cells were regarded as lower bounds and underestimates. As age increased, observed TCR beta diversity per million T cells dropped in a roughly linear way, and a significant reduction was already evident by age approximately 40. There was a strong correlation between observed TCR beta diversity and the percentage of naive T cells measured by flow cytometry.

With regard to this clonotype: The specificity of this receptor is unknown. Base qualities were left out, and no much larger clone turns up one base away.

Donors were approximately 42 systemically healthy Caucasian individuals from Russia aged about 6 to 100 years. About 10 milliliters of peripheral blood were collected from each donor into EDTA-treated Vacutainer tubes. Ficoll-Paque density-gradient centrifugation was used to isolate PBMCs, with at least 7 million per sample. Total RNA was extracted from PBMCs with Trizol reagent, with at least 5.5 micrograms obtained per sample. Naive CD45RAhigh/CD27high T cell percentages were measured by flow cytometry on a PBMC aliquot from every donor. The V and J segments used are TRBV3-1 and TRBJ1-2; no confident D gene assignment can be made. The material sequenced was blood. The source of this sequence is a man aged 18 to 29 in good health. The nucleotide sequence is given as TGTGCCAGCAGCCAAGATGTGGCGACTAACTATGGCTACACCTTC. Its amino acids are CASSQDVATNYGYTF.